This entry lists 17 T cell receptor beta chains sequenced from one sample in a study of shared clonotypes between healthy human individuals. Profiling relied on immunoSEQ multiplex PCR, and the TCRdb table lists in-frame clones only, not all of them. The table has a few million clones, approximately 94% seen once; the top ten hold around 0.13%. What was sequenced was naive CD4+ T cells sorted from blood. The subset here: CD45RA+ positively selected. These receptors were taken from a man between 18 and 35 years old in good health.

This clone appeared once. V gene TRBV6-5 combines with J gene TRBJ1-5; tentative D call: TRBD1 (5 bases). V was cut by 6 bases and J by 1 base, with 10 bases left in between. The CDR3 is made up of 14 amino acids. Germline CDR1 is MNHEY and CDR2 is SVGAGI. CDR3 protein: CASRQGGSNQPQHF. CDR3 sequence (DNA): TGTGCCAGCAGGCAGGGAGGGAGCAATCAGCCCCAGCATTTT.

A remark on this clone: Different DNA sequences within this sample yield the same CDR3. The J gene is TRBJ2-5, the V gene TRBV6-6, with D perhaps assigned TRBD1 or TRBD2 (5 bases each). The germline CDR1 and CDR2 sequences are MNHNY and SVGAGI (reference sequence). Deletions cut 5 bases from V and 2 bases from J, with 12 bases between. The CDR3 is 14 amino acids. In DNA, the CDR3 is TGTGCCAGCAGTACCCCGGGACGACAAGAGACCCAGTACTTC. Its protein product is CASSTPGRQETQYF.

This chain joins TRBV2 and TRBJ2-7; weak D call: TRBD1 (5 bases). V lost 7 bases, J lost 7 bases, and 20 bases lay in between. The CDR3 extends over 14 amino acids. Germline-derived CDR1 and CDR2 are SNHLY and FYNNEI. The CDR3 is CASTLPRQGGEQYF. In DNA, the CDR3 is TGTGCCAGCACCCTACCTCGTCAGGGTGGGGAGCAGTACTTC.

A word on this clone: Other DNA sequences in the same sample also yield this CDR3. V and J are TRBV5-1 and TRBJ2-5, with D possibly TRBD1 on 5 matching bases. The CDR3 runs 14 residues. Germline V gene sequence: CDR1 SGHRS, CDR2 YFSETQ. V gave up 4 bases and J gave up 2 bases, with 12 bases separating them. In nucleotides, the CDR3 is TGCGCCAGCAGCCCAGGACACCTACAAGAGACCCAGTACTTC. Translated: CASSPGHLQETQYF. The complete variable domain, with remaining parts taken from reference TRBV5-1 and TRBJ2-5, reads KAGVTQTPRYLIKTRGQQVTLSCSPISGHRSVSWYQQTPGQGLQFLFEYFSETQRNKGNFPGRFSGRQFSNSRSEMNVSTLELGDSALYLCASSPGHLQETQYFGPGTRLLVL.

V and J are TRBV10-3 and TRBJ1-5; TRBD1 might be the D (5 bases). Trimming stripped 10 bases from V and 0 bases from J, with 25 bases between. The CDR3 totals 18 residues. CDR1 is ENHRY and CDR2 is SYGVKD in the germline V gene. The CDR3 bases are TGTGCCAGCCAGACCGGGGGTCGGGCAGGAGATAGCAATCAGCCCCAGCATTTT. Translating gives CASQTGGRAGDSNQPQHF.

The chain employs TRBV2 and TRBJ1-1; TRBD1 matches at 9 bases. The CDR3 has 14 residues. Losses at the gene ends were 6 bases for V and 7 bases for J; bases not matched to a gene: 9. In germline, CDR1 is SNHLY, CDR2 FYNNEI. The chain's CDR3 is CASSPGQGTSEAFF. In DNA form, the CDR3 reads TGTGCCAGCAGCCCGGGACAGGGTACAAGTGAAGCTTTCTTT. The complete variable domain, with remaining parts taken from reference TRBV2 and TRBJ1-1, reads EPEVTQTPSHQVTQMGQEVILRCVPISNHLYFYWYRQILGQKVEFLVSFYNNEISEKSEIFDDQFSVERPDGSNFTLKIRSTKLEDSAMYFCASSPGQGTSEAFFGQGTRLTVV.

CDR3 in amino acids: CASSGRIGQETQYF. CDR3 nucleotides: TGTGCCAGCAGCGGTCGGATAGGGCAAGAGACCCAGTACTTC. The rearrangement joins TRBV4-2 to TRBJ2-5; D ambiguous. Germline-derived CDR1 and CDR2 are LGHNA and YNFKEQ. The length of the CDR3 is 14 residues. Trimming took off 5 bases at V and 2 bases at J, with 12 bases between the two ends.

This chain uses TRBV29-1 with TRBJ1-5; a weak D match, TRBD1 (5 bases). V lost 4 bases and J 3 bases, leaving 10 bases between the germline ends. Germline-derived CDR1 and CDR2 are SQVTM and ANQGSEA. The CDR3 has 13 amino acids. The CDR3 sequence: CSVGGADNQPQHF. CDR3 bases: TGCAGCGTTGGTGGGGCAGACAATCAGCCCCAGCATTTT.

J is TRBJ2-3 and V is TRBV7-2; D is unresolved. V shed 5 bases and J shed 5 bases, with 5 bases lying between them. CDR1 and CDR2 (germline): SGHTA, FQGNSA. The CDR3 consists of 11 residues. CDR3 region: CASSRQDTQYF. The DNA of the CDR3 is TGTGCCAGCAGCCGCCAAGATACGCAGTATTTT.

This clone has only one observation. The chain uses TRBV5-1 and TRBJ2-5, with 12 nucleotides matching TRBD2. Trimming took 0 bases from V and 5 from J; bases not matched to a gene: 5. The length of the CDR3 is 16 residues. Per germline, CDR1 SGHRS and CDR2 YFSETQ. CDR3 DNA sequence: TGCGCCAGCAGCTTGGGTGGACTAGCGGGGTCGGAGACCCAGTACTTC. This codes for CASSLGGLAGSETQYF.

This sequence joins TRBV10-3 and TRBJ1-1, with TRBD1 matching 7 bases. CDR1 ENHRY and CDR2 SYGVKD come from the germline V gene. This CDR3 region has 13 residues. The ends lost 10 bases at V and 1 base at J; junction bases unmatched: 6. The DNA for the CDR3 is TGTGCCACAGGACAGGCCCAGAACACTGAAGCTTTCTTT. Translated, it gives CATGQAQNTEAFF.

Concerning this clone: The identical CDR3 is also encoded by other nucleotide sequences in the sample. CDR3 amino acids: CASSLGAGREETQYF. The CDR3 nucleotides are TGCGCCAGCAGCTTGGGCGCGGGACGGGAAGAGACCCAGTACTTC. The rearrangement joins TRBV5-1 to TRBJ2-5, with D maybe TRBD2 (6 bases). Trimming shortened V by 0 bases and J by 3 bases, and 12 bases separated the two germline ends. This CDR3 has 15 amino acids. The germline CDR1 and CDR2 sequences are SGHRS and YFSETQ.

The chain is built from TRBV9 and TRBJ2-5; a possible D gene is TRBD1 (7 bases). The CDR3 sequence is 18 residues long. The germline V gene has CDR1 SGDLS and CDR2 YYNGEE. Trimming removed 0 bases from V and 3 bases from J, with 21 bases in between. CDR3 sequence: CASSVGTGAARGEETQYF. CDR3 nucleotide sequence: TGTGCCAGCAGCGTAGGCACTGGAGCCGCCAGGGGGGAAGAGACCCAGTACTTC.

The chain employs TRBV30 and TRBJ1-3; D not certain. Germline V gene lookup returns CDR1 GTSNPN and CDR2 SVGIG (reference sequence). CDR3 size: 18 residues. The V gene lost 0 bases and the J gene lost 0 bases, with 18 bases spanning the gap. CDR3 amino acids: CAWSVKKGTRLSGNTIYF. As DNA, the CDR3 is TGTGCCTGGAGTGTAAAGAAAGGCACTCGCCTCTCTGGAAACACCATATATTTT.

This clone occurred once. The chain recombines TRBV10-3 with TRBJ1-3, with D uncertain. CDR3 size: 12 residues. Per germline, CDR1 ENHRY and CDR2 SYGVKD. V gave up 6 bases and J gave up 3 bases, with 6 bases separating them. CDR3 nucleotides: TGTGCCATCAGCGGGGATGGAAACACCATATATTTT. Protein product: CAISGDGNTIYF.

The genes are TRBV2 and TRBJ2-1; 9 bases align to TRBD2. J gave up 10 bases and V 4 bases, and 8 bases lay outside the gene matches. CDR1 and CDR2 (germline): SNHLY, FYNNEI. CDR3 size: 14 residues. This chain's CDR3 is CASSVERGAQEQFF. In nucleotides, the CDR3 is TGTGCCAGCAGTGTCGAGCGGGGGGCCCAGGAGCAGTTCTTC.

The chain carries TRBV9 and TRBJ1-2; D gene uncertain. V lost 6 bases to trimming and J lost 0 bases, with 15 bases between them. The CDR3 runs 15 residues. Per the germline V gene, CDR1 is SGDLS and CDR2 is YYNGEE. The CDR3 spells CASTAGNIANYGYTF. For the CDR3, the DNA is TGTGCCAGCACCGCCGGAAATATTGCTAACTATGGCTACACCTTC.